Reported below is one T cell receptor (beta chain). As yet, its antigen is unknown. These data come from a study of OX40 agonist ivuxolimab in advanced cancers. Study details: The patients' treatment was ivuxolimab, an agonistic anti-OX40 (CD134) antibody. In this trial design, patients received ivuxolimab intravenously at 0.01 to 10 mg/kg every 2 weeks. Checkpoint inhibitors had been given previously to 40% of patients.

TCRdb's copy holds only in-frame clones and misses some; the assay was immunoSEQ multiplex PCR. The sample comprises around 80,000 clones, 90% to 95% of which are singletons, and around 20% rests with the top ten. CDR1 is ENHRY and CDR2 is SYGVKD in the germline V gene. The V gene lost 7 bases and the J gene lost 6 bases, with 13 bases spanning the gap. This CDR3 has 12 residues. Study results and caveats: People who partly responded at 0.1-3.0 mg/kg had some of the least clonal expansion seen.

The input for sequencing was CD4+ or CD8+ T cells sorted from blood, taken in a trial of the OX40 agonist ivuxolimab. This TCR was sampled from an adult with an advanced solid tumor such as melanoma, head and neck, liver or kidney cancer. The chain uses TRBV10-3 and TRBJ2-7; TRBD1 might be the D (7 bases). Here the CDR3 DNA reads TGTGCCATCAAGGAGGGGGCGGGCGAGCAGTACTTC. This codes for CAIKEGAGEQYF.